One and the same sample provided the 23 T cell receptor beta chains below, sequenced in a study of blood T cell repertoires in COVID-19. The method was immunoSEQ multiplex PCR; TCRdb's version includes in-frame clones alone and lacks a portion of them. The sample shows fewer than 250,000 clones, roughly four fifths of them seen only once. The sequencing input was peripheral blood. The receptors were sampled from a woman in her thirties or forties with acute or convalescent COVID-19.

This clone was detected only a few times. Here the CDR3 DNA reads TGTGCCAGCAGCGCCCCGGGACTCCGGTACGAGCAGTACTTC. Translated: CASSAPGLRYEQYF. The J gene is TRBJ2-7, the V gene TRBV13; a weak D match, TRBD2 (6 bases). Germline V gives CDR1 PRHDT, CDR2 FYEKMQ (reference sequence). The CDR3 length is 14 residues. The germline V and J ends were trimmed by 5 bases and 4 bases, with 15 bases remaining between them.

V gene TRBV27 combines with J gene TRBJ2-7; TRBD2 aligns across 8 bases. V trimming: 3 bases; J trimming: 2 bases; junction bases outside the gene matches: 3. Germline loops: CDR1 MNHEY, CDR2 SMNVEV (reference sequence). The CDR3 extends over 14 amino acids. The CDR3 region has the DNA TGTGCCAGCAGTTTCGGGGGGGAAACCTACGAGCAGTACTTC. Amino acid sequence: CASSFGGETYEQYF.

The chain is built from TRBV29-1 and TRBJ2-7; 8 positions agree with TRBD1. Germline V gene data show CDR1 as SQVTM and CDR2 as ANQGSEA. The CDR3 spans 14 residues. V gave up 6 bases and J gave up 5 bases; unmatched junction bases: 12. The CDR3 DNA sequence: TGCAGCGTCTTCACAGGGGGTTTTTGGAACGAGCAGTACTTC. Its translation is CSVFTGGFWNEQYF.

The chain joins TRBV10-3 to TRBJ1-6; 8 positions agree with TRBD1. With V trimmed by 8 bases and J by 5 bases, 8 bases remained unmatched. CDR1 ENHRY and CDR2 SYGVKD come from the germline V gene. This CDR3 comprises 15 residues. The CDR3 bases are TGTGCCATCCAGATGGGGACAGGAGATAATTCACCCCTCCACTTT. It is translated as CAIQMGTGDNSPLHF.

The rearrangement links TRBV9 to TRBJ2-3; TRBD1 might be the D (8 bases). Germline V CDR1 and CDR2: SGDLS, YYNGEE. The CDR3 totals 16 residues. V was clipped by 4 bases and J by 0 bases, with 15 bases between them. Written as DNA, the CDR3 is TGTGCCAGCAGCTCAACAGGGGGGGCTAGCACAGATACGCAGTATTTT. Its protein product is CASSSTGGASTDTQYF.

The J gene is TRBJ2-2, the V gene TRBV24-1; D is perhaps TRBD1 (5 bases). Germline V gives CDR1 KGHDR, CDR2 SFDVKD. V shed 6 bases and J shed 6 bases, with 10 bases lying between them. The CDR3 spans 13 residues. In DNA, the CDR3 is TGTGCCACCAGTATGGGGCGAGCCGGGGAGCTGTTTTTT. Translation: CATSMGRAGELFF.

The J gene is TRBJ2-7, the V gene TRBV18, with D possibly matching TRBD1 (5 bases). Germline assignment: CDR1 KGHSH and CDR2 LQKENI. Trimming pared 4 bases from V and 1 base from J, leaving 11 bases between. The CDR3 runs 14 residues. Here the CDR3 DNA reads TGTGCCAGCTCACTTTTACAGGAGTCCTACGAGCAGTACTTC. Protein sequence: CASSLLQESYEQYF. The entire variable domain, with the rest obtained from reference TRBV18 and TRBJ2-7, is as follows: NAGVMQNPRHLVRRRGQEARLRCSPMKGHSHVYWYRQLPEEGLKFMVYLQKENIIDESGMPKERFSAEFPKEGPSILRIQQVVRGDSAAYFCASSLLQESYEQYFGPGTRLTVT.

The rearrangement joins TRBV2 to TRBJ2-7, with a possible D match to TRBD1 (6 bases). Trimming cost V 3 bases and J 3 bases, with 12 bases left between them. The germline gives CDR1 SNHLY, CDR2 FYNNEI. The CDR3 spans 14 residues. CDR3 coding DNA: TGTGCCAGCAGTGACAGGGGTAATTACTACGAGCAGTACTTC. This gives the protein CASSDRGNYYEQYF.

Notes on this clone: The sample has other DNA sequences that encode this CDR3 too. This sequence joins TRBV24-1 and TRBJ1-5; tentatively, D is TRBD1 (6 bases). V shed 6 bases and J shed 4 bases, with 6 bases lying between them. This CDR3 is built from 12 residues. Germline CDR1 is KGHDR and CDR2 is SFDVKD. CDR3 loop: CATSRGNQPQHF. The CDR3 DNA reads as TGTGCCACCAGTAGGGGGAATCAGCCCCAGCATTTT.

V usage is TRBV6-5 and J usage is TRBJ1-5; D is perhaps TRBD1 (5 bases). V lost 0 bases, J lost 6 bases, and 9 bases lay in between. CDR1 and CDR2 from the germline V gene are MNHEY and SVGAGI. The CDR3 covers 14 residues. The CDR3 region is CASSYSGGGQPQHF. The CDR3 DNA is TGTGCCAGCAGTTACTCCGGGGGAGGTCAGCCCCAGCATTTT.

The chain combines TRBV13 with TRBJ1-6; 7 bases are shared with TRBD1. Germline CDR1 PRHDT, CDR2 FYEKMQ (reference sequence). V was clipped by 3 bases and J by 0 bases; unmatched bases: 5. The CDR3 has 17 amino acids. The CDR3 loop reads CASSLKTGSSYNSPLHF. The CDR3 coding sequence is TGTGCCAGCAGCTTGAAGACAGGGAGCTCCTATAATTCACCCCTCCACTTT.

This chain uses TRBV4-3 with TRBJ2-1; the D gene is possibly TRBD2 (6 bases). The V gene lost 2 bases and the J gene lost 10 bases, with 15 bases spanning the gap. Germline-derived CDR1 and CDR2 are LGHNA and YSLEER. The CDR3 totals 14 residues. CDR3 DNA: TGCGCCAGCAGCCAAATGGGGACTTCCGTCGAGCAGTTCTTC. Translated: CASSQMGTSVEQFF.

The CDR3 reads CATSARANEKLFF. The CDR3 nucleotides read TGTGCCACCTCCGCGAGGGCTAATGAAAAACTGTTTTTT. The V and J genes are TRBV2 and TRBJ1-4; D not certain. CDR3 size: 13 residues. V lost 10 bases and J lost 3, with 12 bases in between. Germline-derived CDR1 and CDR2 are SNHLY and FYNNEI.

This chain links TRBV20-1 with TRBJ1-5, with 7 bases that match TRBD1. This CDR3 contains 14 residues. The V segment lost 3 bases and the J segment 1 base; nucleotides outside the gene matches: 3. Germline V gene data show CDR1 as DFQATT and CDR2 as SNEGSKA (reference sequence). In nucleotides, the CDR3 is TGCAGTGCTAGTTCGGGACAGAGCAATCAGCCCCAGCATTTT. Encoded protein: CSASSGQSNQPQHF.

The chain has TRBV2 and TRBJ2-5; D remains ambiguous. The CDR3 extends over 12 amino acids. Trimming pared 3 bases from V and 3 bases from J, leaving 5 bases between. CDR1 and CDR2 from the germline V gene are SNHLY and FYNNEI. CDR3 region: CASSETKETQYF. DNA for the CDR3: TGTGCCAGCAGTGAGACAAAAGAGACCCAGTACTTC.

This clone came up once. This sequence joins TRBV12-1 and TRBJ1-5. TRBV12-1 is marked as a pseudogene. The CDR3 runs to 13 residues. CDR3 in amino acids: CASSPASNQPQHF. The CDR3 nucleotides read TGTGCCAGCAGCCCCGCGAGCAATCAGCCCCAGCATTTT.

J is TRBJ1-1 and V is TRBV9; 7 nucleotides match TRBD1. Trimming cost V 4 bases and J 0 bases; bases outside gene matches: 3. The CDR3 has 14 residues. CDR1 is SGDLS and CDR2 is YYNGEE in the germline V gene. This chain's CDR3 is CASSPDRVNTEAFF. DNA for the CDR3: TGTGCCAGCAGCCCTGACAGGGTGAACACTGAAGCTTTCTTT.

The sample holds a few counts of this clone. The rearrangement joins TRBV14 to TRBJ2-2, with a possible D match to TRBD2 (5 bases). The CDR3 extends over 13 amino acids. V lost 5 bases and J lost 7, with 11 bases in between. The germline gives CDR1 SGHDN, CDR2 FVKESK. This chain's CDR3 is CASSGYEGGELFF. The CDR3 DNA sequence: TGTGCCAGCAGCGGCTACGAGGGCGGGGAGCTGTTTTTT.

The rearrangement uses TRBV3-1 (or the pseudogene TRBV3-2) and TRBJ2-7, with 7 nucleotides matching TRBD1. Looked up from germline, CDR1 is LGHDT and CDR2 is YNNKEL (reference sequence). V trimming: 4 bases; J trimming: 6 bases; junction bases outside the gene matches: 6. The CDR3 has 13 amino acids. The chain's CDR3 is CASSLTPGGEQYF. CDR3 bases: TGTGCCAGCAGCCTTACCCCAGGGGGCGAGCAGTACTTC.

The chain joins TRBV12-5 to TRBJ2-2, with a tentative D call TRBD2 (6 bases). V shed 6 bases and J shed 0 bases, with 11 bases lying between them. The germline V gene encodes CDR1 LGHNT and CDR2 FRNRAP. This CDR3 has 15 residues. CDR3 nucleotide sequence: TGTGCTAGTGGCGCTAGCGTATCGAACACCGGGGAGCTGTTTTTT. Amino acid sequence: CASGASVSNTGELFF.

The chain is built from TRBV7-6 and TRBJ2-5; D gene uncertain. Trimming removed 3 bases at V and 4 bases at J, with 6 bases between. The CDR3 runs 12 residues. Per germline, CDR1 SGHVS and CDR2 FNYEAQ. The CDR3 DNA is TGTGCCAGCAGCTTTAACAGAGAGACCCAGTACTTC. Protein sequence: CASSFNRETQYF.

In this sample, this clone turned up once. V is TRBV11-2 and J is TRBJ2-3, with 12 bases identical to TRBD1. The CDR3 contains 17 residues. V shed 1 base and J 6 bases; nucleotides not matched to a gene: 8. Germline assignment: CDR1 SGHAT and CDR2 FQNNGV. The CDR3, as DNA: TGTGCCAGCAGCTTAGTTCCGGGACAGGGGGCGCCTGATACGCAGTATTTT. Translated, it gives CASSLVPGQGAPDTQYF.

The genes are TRBV6-2 or TRBV6-3 and TRBJ1-1; D call uncertain. This CDR3 has 16 residues. V was cut by 4 bases and J by 0 bases, with 15 bases left in between. Germline assignment: CDR1 MNHEY and CDR2 SVGEGT. The CDR3 protein is CASSLLTPGMNTEAFF. CDR3 coding DNA: TGTGCCAGCAGTTTACTCACCCCAGGAATGAACACTGAAGCTTTCTTT.